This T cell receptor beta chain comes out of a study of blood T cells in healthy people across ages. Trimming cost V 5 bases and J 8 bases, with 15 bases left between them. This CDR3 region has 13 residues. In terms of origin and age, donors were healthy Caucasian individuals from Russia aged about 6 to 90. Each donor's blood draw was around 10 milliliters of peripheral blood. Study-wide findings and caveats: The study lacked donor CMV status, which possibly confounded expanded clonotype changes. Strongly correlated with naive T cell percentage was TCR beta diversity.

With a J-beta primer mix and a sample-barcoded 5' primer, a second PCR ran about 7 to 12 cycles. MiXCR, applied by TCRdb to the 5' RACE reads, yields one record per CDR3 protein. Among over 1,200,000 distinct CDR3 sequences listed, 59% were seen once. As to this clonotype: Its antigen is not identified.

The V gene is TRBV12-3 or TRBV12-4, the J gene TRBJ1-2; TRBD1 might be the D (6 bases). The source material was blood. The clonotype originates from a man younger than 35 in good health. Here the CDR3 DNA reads TGTGCCAGCAGTCCCACAGGGTGGAGCGGCTACACCTTC. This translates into CASSPTGWSGYTF.